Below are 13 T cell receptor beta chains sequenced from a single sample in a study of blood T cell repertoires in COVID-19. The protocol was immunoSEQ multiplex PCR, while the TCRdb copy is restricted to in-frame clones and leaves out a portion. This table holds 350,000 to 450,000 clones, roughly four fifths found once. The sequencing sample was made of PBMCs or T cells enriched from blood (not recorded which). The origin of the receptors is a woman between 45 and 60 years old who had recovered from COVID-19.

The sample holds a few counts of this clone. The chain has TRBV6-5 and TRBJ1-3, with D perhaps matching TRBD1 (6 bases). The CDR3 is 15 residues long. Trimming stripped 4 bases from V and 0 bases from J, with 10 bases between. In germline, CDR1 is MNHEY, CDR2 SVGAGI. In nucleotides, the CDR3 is TGTGCCAGCAGTTCGACAGGACACTCTGGAAACACCATATATTTT. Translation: CASSSTGHSGNTIYF.

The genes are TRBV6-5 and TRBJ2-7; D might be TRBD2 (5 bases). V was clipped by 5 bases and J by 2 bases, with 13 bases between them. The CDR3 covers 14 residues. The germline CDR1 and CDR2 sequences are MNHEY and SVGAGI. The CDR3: CASSPMRTAYEQYF. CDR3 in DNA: TGTGCCAGCAGTCCTATGAGGACTGCCTACGAGCAGTACTTC.

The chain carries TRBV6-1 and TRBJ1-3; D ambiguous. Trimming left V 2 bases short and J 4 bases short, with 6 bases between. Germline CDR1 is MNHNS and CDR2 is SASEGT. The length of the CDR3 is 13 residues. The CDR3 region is CASSESQGNTIYF. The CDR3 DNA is TGTGCCAGCAGTGAATCCCAGGGAAACACCATATATTTT.

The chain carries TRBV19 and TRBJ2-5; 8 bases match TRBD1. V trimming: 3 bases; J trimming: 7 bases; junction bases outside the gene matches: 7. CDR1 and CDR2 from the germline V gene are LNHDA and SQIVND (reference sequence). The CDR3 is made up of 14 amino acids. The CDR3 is CASSINRGSGTQYF. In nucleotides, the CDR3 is TGTGCCAGTAGTATTAACAGGGGGAGCGGGACCCAGTACTTC.

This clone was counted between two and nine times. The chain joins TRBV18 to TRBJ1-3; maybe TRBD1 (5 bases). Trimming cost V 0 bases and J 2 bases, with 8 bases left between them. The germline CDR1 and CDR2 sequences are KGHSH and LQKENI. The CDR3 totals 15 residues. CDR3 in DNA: TGTGCCAGCTCACCACCGGCAGGGACTGGAAACACCATATATTTT. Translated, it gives CASSPPAGTGNTIYF.

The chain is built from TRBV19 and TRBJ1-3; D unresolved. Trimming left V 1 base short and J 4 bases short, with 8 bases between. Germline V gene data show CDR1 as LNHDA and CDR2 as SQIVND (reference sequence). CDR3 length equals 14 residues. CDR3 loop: CASSIVGSGNTIYF. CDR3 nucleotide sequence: TGTGCCAGTAGTATAGTGGGCAGCGGAAACACCATATATTTT.

Written as DNA, the CDR3 is TGTGCCAGCAGCTTAACGGCCCCGGGACTAGCTGGCACAGATACGCAGTATTTT. Translated: CASSLTAPGLAGTDTQYF. V is TRBV7-3 and J is TRBJ2-3; 9 bases are a match to TRBD2. V lost 0 bases and J lost 1; bases outside the gene matches: 8. CDR3 length: 18 amino acids. Per the germline V gene, CDR1 is SGHTA and CDR2 is FQGTGA. Complete variable domain (other parts from reference TRBV7-3 and TRBJ2-3): GAGVSQTPSNKVTEKGKYVELRCDPISGHTALYWYRQSLGQGPEFLIYFQGTGAADDSGLPNDRFFAVRPEGSVSTLKIQRTERGDSAVYLCASSLTAPGLAGTDTQYFGPGTRLTVL.

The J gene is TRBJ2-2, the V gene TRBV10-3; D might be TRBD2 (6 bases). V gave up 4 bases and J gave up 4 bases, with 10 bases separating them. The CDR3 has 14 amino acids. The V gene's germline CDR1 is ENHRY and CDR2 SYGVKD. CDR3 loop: CAISGGTGTGELFF. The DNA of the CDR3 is TGTGCCATCAGTGGGGGGACTGGCACCGGGGAGCTGTTTTTT.

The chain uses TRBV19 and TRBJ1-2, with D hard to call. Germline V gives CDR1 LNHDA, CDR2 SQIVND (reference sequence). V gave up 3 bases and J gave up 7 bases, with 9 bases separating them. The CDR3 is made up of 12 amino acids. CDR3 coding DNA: TGTGCCAGTAGTATCGCGCAGGCTGGCTACACCTTC. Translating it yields CASSIAQAGYTF.

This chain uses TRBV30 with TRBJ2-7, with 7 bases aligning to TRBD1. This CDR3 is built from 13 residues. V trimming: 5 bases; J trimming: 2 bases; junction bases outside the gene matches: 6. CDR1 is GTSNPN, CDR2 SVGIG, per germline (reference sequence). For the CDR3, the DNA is TGTGCCTGGGAGGGAGACAGGGCCTACGAGCAGTACTTC. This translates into CAWEGDRAYEQYF.

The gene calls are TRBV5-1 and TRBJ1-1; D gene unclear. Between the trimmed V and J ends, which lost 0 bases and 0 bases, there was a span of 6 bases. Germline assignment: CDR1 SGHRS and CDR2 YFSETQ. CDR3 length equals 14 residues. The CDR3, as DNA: TGCGCCAGCAGCTTGGATCAGGTGAACACTGAAGCTTTCTTT. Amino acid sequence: CASSLDQVNTEAFF.

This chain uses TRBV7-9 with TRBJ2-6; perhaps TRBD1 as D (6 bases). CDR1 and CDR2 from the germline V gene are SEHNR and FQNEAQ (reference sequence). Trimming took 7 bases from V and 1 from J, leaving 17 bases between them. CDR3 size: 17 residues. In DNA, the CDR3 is TGTGCCAGCACCACCGAAACAGGGCGTTCTGGGGCCAACGTCCTGACTTTC. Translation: CASTTETGRSGANVLTF.

CDR3 in DNA: TGTGCCAGCAGCGTAGGAATCGGAGGGGATCAGCCCCAGCATTTT. It yields the protein CASSVGIGGDQPQHF. J is TRBJ1-5 and V is TRBV7-2; a possible D gene is TRBD1 (5 bases). The germline CDR1 and CDR2 sequences are SGHTA and FQGNSA. This CDR3 comprises 15 residues. The V end was cut by 5 bases, the J end by 5 bases, with 16 bases between.